A selection of T cell receptor beta chains follows, all from one sample in a study of cytomegalovirus exposure and HLA in healthy donors. Only in-frame clones appear in the TCRdb table, and some are missing; sequencing was by immunoSEQ multiplex PCR. The table includes about 100,000 clones, roughly 80% detected once. The material sequenced was PBMCs. These receptors were obtained from a woman in her fifties or sixties in good health and CMV-seronegative. The CDR3 runs from the conserved cysteine through the conserved F or W. A D gene is named only where the DNA matches it firmly. Where a row states a size, it is once, few, many or the class of an expanded clone; other rows omit it.

DNA: TGTGCCAGCAGACCGACTAGCGGGGGAGAGACCCAGTACTTC
CDR3: CASRPTSGGETQYF
V: TRBV11-2
J: TRBJ2-5
D: TRBD2
length: 14
size: .

DNA: TGTGCCAGTAGAGGCAGGGGCGTTCGGACTGAAGCTTTCTTT
CDR3: CASRGRGVRTEAFF
V: TRBV19
J: TRBJ1-1
D: .
length: 14
size: .

DNA: TGTGCCAGTAGAAAAACAGAGTCCTACGAGCAGTACTTC
CDR3: CASRKTESYEQYF
V: TRBV19
J: TRBJ2-7
D: .
length: 13
size: few

DNA: TGTGCCAGCAGCTTAGGAACTAGCGGGAGGGCCGGCGAGCAGTACTTC
CDR3: CASSLGTSGRAGEQYF
V: TRBV7-9
J: TRBJ2-7
D: TRBD2
length: 16
size: .

DNA: TGTGCCAGCATAGAAGCGCCGGGGATGGCTGAAGCTTTCTTT
CDR3: CASIEAPGMAEAFF
V: TRBV6-5
J: TRBJ1-1
D: .
length: 14
size: few

DNA: TGTGCCAGCAGCACGGGACAGAGCTCTGGAAACACCATATATTTT
CDR3: CASSTGQSSGNTIYF
V: TRBV5-6
J: TRBJ1-3
D: TRBD1
length: 15
size: .

DNA: TGTGCCAGCAGTTTCCGACAGGGAAATAATTCACCCCTCCACTTT
CDR3: CASSFRQGNNSPLHF
V: TRBV6-5
J: TRBJ1-6
D: TRBD1
length: 15
size: .

DNA: TGTGCCAGCAGCCTGGGGCAGGGGAACACTGAAGCTTTCTTT
CDR3: CASSLGQGNTEAFF
V: TRBV28
J: TRBJ1-1
D: .
length: 14
size: .

DNA: TGTGCCAGTAGTATCCCTCCAGGTACATACAATGAGCAGTTCTTC
CDR3: CASSIPPGTYNEQFF
V: TRBV19
J: TRBJ2-1
D: .
length: 15
size: .

DNA: TGTGCCAGCACCCCGATGGCGGCATCGAATCAGCCCCAGCATTTT
CDR3: CASTPMAASNQPQHF
V: TRBV7-2
J: TRBJ1-5
D: .
length: 15
size: .

DNA: TGTGCCAGCAGTTACTCTAGGCCGGGGGATACGCAGTATTTT
CDR3: CASSYSRPGDTQYF
V: TRBV6-5
J: TRBJ2-3
D: .
length: 14
size: .

DNA: TGTGCCAGCAGCTCGGCGGGATCAACAGATACGCAGTATTTT
CDR3: CASSSAGSTDTQYF
V: TRBV7-9
J: TRBJ2-3
D: .
length: 14
size: once

DNA: TGTGCCAGCAGTCAAGACGGGGGAGAGACCCAGTACTTC
CDR3: CASSQDGGETQYF
V: TRBV6-6
J: TRBJ2-5
D: .
length: 13
size: few

DNA: TGTGCCAGCAGCTTAGGTAGCAACAATGAGCAGTTCTTC
CDR3: CASSLGSNNEQFF
V: TRBV7-7
J: TRBJ2-1
D: .
length: 13
size: .

DNA: TGTGCCAGCAGTGTGACATCTACTCAGGGTGAGCAGTTCTTC
CDR3: CASSVTSTQGEQFF
V: TRBV6-1
J: TRBJ2-1
D: .
length: 14
size: once

DNA: TGTGCCAGTAGTATGGCAGGGGATACCGGGGAGCTGTTTTTT
CDR3: CASSMAGDTGELFF
V: TRBV19
J: TRBJ2-2
D: .
length: 14
size: few

DNA: TGTGCCAGCAGATTACAGGAGCCCCAGCATTTT
CDR3: CASRLQEPQHF
V: TRBV6-1
J: TRBJ1-5
D: .
length: 11
size: .

DNA: TGCAGCGTAGAAGGACAGTGGAACACTGAAGCTTTCTTT
CDR3: CSVEGQWNTEAFF
V: TRBV29-1
J: TRBJ1-1
D: .
length: 13
size: .

DNA: TGTGCCAGCAGCTTGCAGGGTTCCCCCGGGGAGCTGTTTTTT
CDR3: CASSLQGSPGELFF
V: TRBV5-4
J: TRBJ2-2
D: .
length: 14
size: .